One T cell receptor beta chain is described in this entry. This clone may be a read error of a much larger clone one base away. There were TCR beta CDR3 regions amplified from RNA transcripts. First-round RT-PCR with HTBI primers amplified the TCR CDR3 region. TCRdb called the multiplex PCR reads again in MiXCR, with one record for every CDR3 protein. The sample has hundreds of thousands of distinct CDR3 sequences; about 15% are singletons. Patients were aged 18 to 65, had disease duration under 2 months, and had newly diagnosed hyperthyroidism. Criteria for exclusion of patients were uncontrolled infection, other autoimmune disease, pregnancy or lactation. Thyroid ultrasound and orbital computed tomography, with clinical symptoms and serum thyroxine and TRAb, informed diagnoses. The entry originates in a study of T cells in Graves' hyperthyroidism and ophthalmopathy. The CDR3 sequence is 14 residues long. After removal of 5 bases from V and 6 bases from J, the junction contained 7 bases not matched to a gene. CDR1 and CDR2 from the germline V gene are SGHAT and FQNNGV.

The TCR was taken from a woman younger than 35 with Graves' hyperthyroidism. Source material: blood. The V gene is TRBV11-2, the J gene TRBJ1-2; 9 positions match TRBD1. CDR3 sequence: CASSATGQGNGYTF. DNA for the CDR3: TGTGCCAGCAGCGCGACGGGACAGGGCAATGGCTACACCTTC.